The rows below give T cell receptor beta chains drawn from one sample of a study of CD8 T cells in Susac syndrome. Each CDR3 protein is one row after TCRdb ran MiXCR on the immunoSEQ multiplex PCR reads. The sample lists under 200,000 distinct CDR3 sequences; approximately 93% were seen once. The sample comprised CD4+ T cells from PBMCs. Receptors originate from a human donor in good health. CDR3s include the opening cysteine and the closing phenylalanine or tryptophan. The order of the fields is D gene, J gene, clone size, V gene, CDR3 DNA, CDR3 protein. The D gene is left open where the match is weak. A row's size may be missing; if present it is once, few, many or a size class.

TRBD1	TRBJ2-1	NA	TRBV9	TGTGCCAGCAGCCCCCGAGACAGGGGAAGTATCAATGAGCAGTTCTTC	CASSPRDRGSINEQFF
NA	TRBJ1-1	NA	TRBV5-1	TGCGCCAGCAGCAAGACTGATCCGGGACCTGGTCCCTTCTTT	CASSKTDPGPGPFF
TRBD2	TRBJ2-5	NA	TRBV2	TGTGCCAGCAGCATTCAGCGGGGGGGGGAGACCCAGTACTTC	CASSIQRGGETQYF
NA	TRBJ1-1	NA	TRBV19	TGTGCCAGCAGAGGGCAGGGGCAGGCGGAAGCTTTCTTT	CASRGQGQAEAFF
NA	TRBJ1-5	NA	TRBV18	TGTGCCAGCTCACCACCTGCCGCCGGGAATCCAATGCAGCCCCAGCATTTT	CASSPPAAGNPMQPQHF
NA	TRBJ1-1	NA	TRBV15	TGTGCCACCAGCAGGGGACGGTTGAACACTGAAGCTTTCTTT	CATSRGRLNTEAFF
NA	TRBJ1-1	NA	TRBV5-1	TGCGCCAGCAGCTTGGCCGGCGGGAAGGAGACTGAAGCTTTCTTT	CASSLAGGKETEAFF
NA	TRBJ2-3	NA	TRBV2	TGTGCCAGCAGTGAAGCCCCGGCAGGGAGTGCCCTCCTTGGTACGCAGTATTTT	CASSEAPAGSALLGTQYF
NA	TRBJ1-1	NA	TRBV29-1	TGCAGCGTTGGGGGAAGAGGAACTGAAGCTTTCTTT	CSVGGRGTEAFF
NA	TRBJ2-5	NA	TRBV11-1	TGTGCCAGCAGCTTAGGGTCGAGGGCCGGCGATCAAGAGACCCAGTACTTC	CASSLGSRAGDQETQYF
TRBD1	TRBJ1-3	once	TRBV30	TGTGCCTGGAGGGACAGGGGGATGTATGGAAACACCATATATTTT	CAWRDRGMYGNTIYF
NA	TRBJ1-6	NA	TRBV20-1	TGCAGTGTTGAGTCCCGGATCGACGGAAATTCACCCCTCCACTTT	CSVESRIDGNSPLHF
NA	TRBJ2-4	NA	TRBV6-1	TGTGCCAGCAGTGAATCTAGTCCGACTGTCTTC	CASSESSPTVF
NA	TRBJ1-2	NA	TRBV7-2	TGTGCCAGCAGCTTAGGGTTGATCGGGGGCTACACCTTC	CASSLGLIGGYTF
NA	TRBJ2-7	NA	TRBV11-3	TGTGCCAGCAGCTTAGGTCCTGGAAGCGAGCAGTACTTC	CASSLGPGSEQYF
NA	TRBJ1-1	NA	TRBV19	TGTGCCAGTAGTATAACGACAGCTGAAGCTTTCTTT	CASSITTAEAFF
TRBD2	TRBJ2-5	NA	TRBV4-2	TGTGCCAGCAGCCAGGAGGGAGCGGGGGGGTACCAAGAGACCCAGTACTTC	CASSQEGAGGYQETQYF
NA	TRBJ2-1	NA	TRBV5-1	TGCGCCAGCAGCTTGGGGTTCCCCTACAATGAGCAGTTCTTC	CASSLGFPYNEQFF
NA	TRBJ2-5	NA	TRBV7-2	TGTGCCAGCAGCGGGCGAGGGACGGGGACCCAGTACTTC	CASSGRGTGTQYF
TRBD1	TRBJ2-4	NA	TRBV11-2	TGTGCCAGCAGCTTAGGGCCAGGGGGCAAGAACATTCAGTACTTC	CASSLGPGGKNIQYF
NA	TRBJ2-2	NA	TRBV20-1	TGCAGTGCGGCAGGACTGAACTCCGGGGAGCTGTTTTTT	CSAAGLNSGELFF
NA	TRBJ2-5	NA	TRBV29-1	TGCAGCGTTGTATTAGGGGATGAGACCCAGTACTTC	CSVVLGDETQYF
NA	TRBJ1-6	NA	TRBV9	TGTGCCAGCAGCGAGACGGAGAGCTCCTATAATTCACCCCTCCACTTT	CASSETESSYNSPLHF
TRBD1	TRBJ2-3	NA	TRBV12-3/TRBV12-4	TGTGCCAGCTCTACCGGGACAGGGGGCCTTTTAGGAACAGATACGCAGTATTTT	CASSTGTGGLLGTDTQYF
NA	TRBJ1-5	NA	TRBV19	TGTGCCAGTAGTATAGGAACAGATAGCAATCAGCCCCAGCATTTT	CASSIGTDSNQPQHF
NA	TRBJ2-3	NA	TRBV19	TGTGCCAGTAAATCTGGCGGAAGCCACACAGATACGCAGTATTTT	CASKSGGSHTDTQYF
NA	TRBJ1-6	NA	TRBV12-3/TRBV12-4	TGTGCCAGCAATCCGGGACCAGACTATAATTCACCCCTCCACTTT	CASNPGPDYNSPLHF
TRBD1	TRBJ2-3	NA	TRBV2	TGTGCCAGCAGTGAAGCAGACAGGGTCAAGACAGATACGCAGTATTTT	CASSEADRVKTDTQYF
NA	TRBJ1-6	NA	TRBV7-2	TGTGCCAGCAGCCCCCAATGGTTGGGCCTCAGTTCACCCCTCCACTTT	CASSPQWLGLSSPLHF
TRBD1	TRBJ2-2	NA	TRBV7-9	TGTGCCAGCAGCCTCGACAGGGTCACCGGGGAGCTGTTTTTT	CASSLDRVTGELFF
NA	TRBJ1-5	NA	TRBV2	TGTGCCAGCATCGGGGCCGGGTATCAGCCCCAGCATTTT	CASIGAGYQPQHF
NA	TRBJ2-2	NA	TRBV20-1	TGCAGTGCTAGACACCGCGGGACCTACGTCGGGGAGCTGTTTTTT	CSARHRGTYVGELFF
NA	TRBJ1-3	NA	TRBV6-1	TGTGCCAGCAGTGAAAGGCTGCTCGGAAACACCATATATTTT	CASSERLLGNTIYF
TRBD2	TRBJ2-1	NA	TRBV18	TGTGCCAGCTCACCTCCCGGGACTAGCGACTACAATGAGCAGTTCTTC	CASSPPGTSDYNEQFF
TRBD2	TRBJ2-5	NA	TRBV20-1	TGCAGTGCTAGAGACAGCGGGGGGGCCCAAGAGACCCAGTACTTC	CSARDSGGAQETQYF
NA	TRBJ1-5	once	TRBV7-9	TGTGCCAGCAGCTTAACCGTTAATCAGCCCCAGCATTTT	CASSLTVNQPQHF
NA	TRBJ2-2	NA	TRBV7-9	TGTGCCAGCAGCCCCCCAGGAGTCGGGGAGCTGTTTTTT	CASSPPGVGELFF
TRBD2	TRBJ2-2	NA	TRBV29-1	TGCAGCGTTGCTGGACTAGCGGGGAAGAACACCGGGGAGCTGTTTTTT	CSVAGLAGKNTGELFF
NA	TRBJ2-1	NA	TRBV27	TGTGCCAGCAGTTCACAGGGTGAATGGTACAATGAGCAGTTCTTC	CASSSQGEWYNEQFF
NA	TRBJ1-2	NA	TRBV25-1	TGTGCCAGCAGTCCCCACCTTGCCGACAAGTATGGCTACACCTTC	CASSPHLADKYGYTF
NA	TRBJ2-7	NA	TRBV20-1	TGCAGTGCTAGAAGGGCAGGGGCTACCTACGAGCAGTACTTC	CSARRAGATYEQYF
TRBD1	TRBJ1-1	once	TRBV5-1	TGCGCCAGCAGTCTCGACAGGGGACAAGTCGCTTTCTTT	CASSLDRGQVAFF
NA	TRBJ1-1	NA	TRBV20-1	TGCAGTGCTAGAGCCCTAGAAAGGGGTGCGAACACTGAAGCTTTCTTT	CSARALERGANTEAFF
TRBD2	TRBJ2-3	NA	TRBV9	TGTGCCAGCAGCTTTCAACTAAGCGGGGGAAGGACAGATACGCAGTATTTT	CASSFQLSGGRTDTQYF
NA	TRBJ2-5	NA	TRBV6-2/TRBV6-3	TGTGCCAGCAGTCCCGACAGCAGAGGGACCCAGTACTTC	CASSPDSRGTQYF
TRBD2	TRBJ2-1	NA	TRBV20-1	TGCAGTGCCCCTCTAGCGGGGGCCATCAATGAGCAGTTCTTC	CSAPLAGAINEQFF
TRBD2	TRBJ2-3	NA	TRBV6-5	TGTGCCAGCAGTTACATCAGGGGGAGCGGGGGGGCCACAGATACGCAGTATTTT	CASSYIRGSGGATDTQYF
TRBD1	TRBJ1-2	NA	TRBV15	TGTGCCACCAGCGTAGGGTATGGGACAGGGGATGGCTACACCTTC	CATSVGYGTGDGYTF
NA	TRBJ1-2	NA	TRBV6-6	TGTGCCGCCGGGAGCTACACCTTC	CAAGSYTF
NA	TRBJ1-4	NA	TRBV28	TGTGCCAGCAGTTTAAGGTCCAGGGGCCAGTCTAATGAAAAACTGTTTTTT	CASSLRSRGQSNEKLFF
NA	TRBJ1-2	NA	TRBV30	TGTGCCTGGAGCGGAGGGAGTCTGGGCTATGGCTACACCTTC	CAWSGGSLGYGYTF